Shown below are 12 T cell receptor beta chains from a single sample sequenced in a study of graft-versus-host responses after intestinal transplantation. Antigens of these TCRs are unknown. The repertoire was sequenced with immunoSEQ multiplex PCR; TCRdb's copy has only in-frame clones and lacks some. Here the sample spans over 100,000 clones, about 95% being singletons. The source material was unstimulated CD8+ T cells sorted from spleen or lymph node cells, sampled before intestinal transplant. All receptors come from a human donor who received an intestinal transplant.

Here the CDR3 reads CASSSVLAGTPSTQYF. The CDR3, as DNA: TGTGCCAGCAGTTCGGTCCTAGCGGGAACGCCGAGTACGCAGTATTTT. This chain connects TRBV28 to TRBJ2-3; TRBD2 matches 9 bases. CDR3 size: 16 residues. Germline-derived CDR1 and CDR2 are MDHEN and SYDVKM. Trimming cost V 4 bases and J 8 bases; bases outside gene matches: 13. Full variable domain (outside the CDR3, taken from reference TRBV28 and TRBJ2-3): DVKVTQSSRYLVKRTGEKVFLECVQDMDHENMFWYRQDPGLGLRLIYFSYDVKMKEKGDIPEGYSVSREKKERFSLILESASTNQTSMYLCASSSVLAGTPSTQYFGPGTRLTVL.

The V call is TRBV28, the J call TRBJ1-3, with 8 bases fitting TRBD1. CDR1 is MDHEN and CDR2 is SYDVKM in the germline V gene. The CDR3 spans 17 residues. Trimming at V came to 7 bases and at J to 3 bases, leaving 14 bases not matched to a gene. The CDR3 region has the DNA TGTGCCAGCACCCATCCAGGGGGCCCCCTTCGTGGAAACACCATATATTTT. This sequence encodes CASTHPGGPLRGNTIYF.

The gene calls are TRBV5-4 and TRBJ2-2; D possibly uses TRBD1 or TRBD2 (5 bases each). Germline V lookup: CDR1 SGHNT, CDR2 YYREEE (reference sequence). This CDR3 comprises 12 residues. Trimming cost V 4 bases and J 7 bases, with 8 bases left between them. The CDR3 spells CASSGGFGELFF. CDR3 in DNA: TGTGCCAGCAGCGGGGGATTCGGGGAGCTGTTTTTT.

CDR3 in DNA: TGTGCCAGCAGCCTAACGTCTGGGGAGCCCCAGCATTTT. It specifies CASSLTSGEPQHF. This sequence joins TRBV6-5 and TRBJ1-5; D not certain. Trimming took off 6 bases at V and 8 bases at J, with 14 bases between the two ends. The germline V gene has CDR1 MNHEY and CDR2 SVGAGI. The CDR3 consists of 13 residues.

The chain has TRBV11-2 and TRBJ1-4; possibly TRBD1 for D (6 bases). CDR3 size: 16 residues. V lost 2 bases to trimming and J lost 0 bases, with 10 bases between them. Germline-derived CDR1 and CDR2 are SGHAT and FQNNGV. CDR3 sequence reads: CASSLWGRATNEKLFF. The DNA of the CDR3 is TGTGCCAGCAGCTTATGGGGGCGCGCAACTAATGAAAAACTGTTTTTT.

This clone is a singleton in its sample. The chain is built from TRBV6-5 and TRBJ2-7, with 9 nucleotides matching TRBD1. The CDR3 has 14 amino acids. Trimming removed 8 bases from V and 5 bases from J; junction bases left unmatched: 10. Per the germline V gene, CDR1 is MNHEY and CDR2 is SVGAGI. The CDR3, as DNA: TGTGCCAGCGAGGTGGGGACAGGGAGCGACGAGCAGTACTTC. Translated, it gives CASEVGTGSDEQYF.

This chain joins TRBV4-3 and TRBJ2-7; 13 bases fit TRBD2. Trimming took 4 bases from V and 5 from J; bases not matched to a gene: 8. The CDR3 length is 16 residues. The germline CDR1 and CDR2 sequences are LGHNA and YSLEER. The CDR3 protein is CASSLSGLAGEDEQYF. CDR3 coding DNA: TGCGCCAGCAGCCTATCAGGACTAGCGGGAGAAGACGAGCAGTACTTC.

CDR3 region: CASSWANEQYF. CDR3 in DNA: TGTGCCAGCAGCTGGGCGAACGAGCAGTACTTC. The rearrangement joins TRBV5-6 to TRBJ2-7; no definite D call. CDR3 size: 11 residues. CDR1 and CDR2 from the germline V gene are SGHDT and YYEEEE. V was clipped by 3 bases and J by 5 bases, with 6 bases between them.

The J gene is TRBJ2-6, the V gene TRBV11-2; 7 bases map to TRBD1. CDR3 size: 18 residues. Germline lookup yields CDR1 SGHAT and CDR2 FQNNGV. V lost 1 base to trimming and J lost 0 bases; unmatched junction nucleotides: 6. The CDR3 sequence: CASSLVVTGNSGANVLTF. CDR3 bases: TGTGCCAGCAGCTTAGTGGTGACAGGGAACTCTGGGGCCAACGTCCTGACTTTC.

This clone was seen a single time. The J gene is TRBJ1-1, the V gene TRBV6-7, with D uncertain. TRBV6-7 is designated an ORF whose function remains uncertain. Trimming removed 6 bases from V and 0 bases from J, with 14 bases in between. CDR3 length equals 15 residues. CDR3 DNA: TGTGCCAGCAGCCCTCAGCCTCGGGTGAACACTGAAGCTTTCTTT. Translation: CASSPQPRVNTEAFF.

The rearrangement joins TRBV10-3 to TRBJ2-3; TRBD2 matches at 13 bases. Germline values: CDR1 ENHRY, CDR2 SYGVKD. The CDR3 is made up of 15 amino acids. V lost 10 bases, J lost 4 bases, and 8 bases stayed unmatched. The chain's CDR3 is CATQRTSGSSDTQYF. The CDR3 DNA follows: TGTGCCACCCAAAGGACTAGCGGGAGCTCAGATACGCAGTATTTT.

The chain carries TRBV15 and TRBJ2-5, with 10 bases identical to TRBD2. V shed 3 bases and J 5 bases; nucleotides not matched to a gene: 3. CDR3 length: 14 residues. CDR1 LNHNV and CDR2 YYDKDF come from the germline V gene (reference sequence). CDR3 region: CATSSPGLAETQYF. The CDR3, as DNA: TGTGCCACCAGCAGTCCGGGACTAGCGGAGACCCAGTACTTC.